This T cell receptor (beta chain) emerged from a study of T-cell reconstitution after alpha-beta-depleted transplantation in children. In germline, CDR1 is SEHNR, CDR2 FQNEAQ (reference sequence). This CDR3 has 12 amino acids. Trimming pared 9 bases from V and 1 base from J, leaving 7 bases between. Concerning this clonotype: Its specificity is not known.

Unique molecular identifiers were incorporated during preparation of the TCRbeta library. TCRdb reprocessed the PCR reads with MiXCR, giving one entry per CDR3 protein. This sample has about 77,000 distinct CDR3 sequences; around a sixth occur once, and the top ten carry 50% to 65%. Findings of the study overall: Surviving recipient T cells and thymic progenitors accounted for the high day-60 TCRbeta diversity observed in some patients. Expanded graft clones numbering several hundred reportedly gave rise to alpha-beta T cells about two months after transplant. From newly produced T cells came most of the T-cell counts and diversity one year after transplant.

The specimen comprised PBMCs, mostly from graft donor cells, sampled 360 days after TCRalphabeta/CD19-depleted stem cell transplant. The chain has TRBV7-9 and TRBJ2-1; possibly TRBD2 for D (6 bases). The TCR was taken from a male patient between 2 and 15 years old who had a stem cell transplant for acute lymphoblastic leukemia, so the T cells may come from the graft donor. CDR3 in amino acids: CARGTSYNEQFF. In nucleotides, the CDR3 is TGTGCCAGGGGGACTTCCTACAATGAGCAGTTCTTC.